Shown below are 25 T cell receptor beta chains from a single sample sequenced in a study of cytomegalovirus exposure and HLA in healthy donors. This PCR relied on a set of 60 Vbeta primers and 13 Jbeta primers. Sequencing was performed with immunoSEQ multiplex PCR; in TCRdb, only in-frame clones are kept and a portion is missing. Seen here are roughly 180,000 clones, roughly 75% observed once, and the top ten hold less than 3%. Sequencing input: PBMCs. The receptor set was obtained from a female donor in good health and CMV-seronegative.

This clone came up a few times. CDR3 sequence reads: CASTSPGTSGAQYF. The CDR3 bases are TGCGCCAGCACGAGTCCCGGGACTAGCGGGGCGCAGTATTTT. The J gene is TRBJ2-3, the V gene TRBV10-2; 13 nucleotides align to TRBD2. The junction had 8 bases not matched to a gene; V was cut back by 7 bases and J by 10 bases. This CDR3 has 14 amino acids. Germline CDR1 reads WSHSY; CDR2 reads SAAADI.

This rearrangement joins TRBV6-5 to TRBJ1-2, with 9 nucleotides matching TRBD1. Unmatched junction bases numbered 10, after V lost 5 bases and J lost 6 bases. The germline V gene encodes CDR1 MNHEY and CDR2 SVGAGI. This CDR3 is 15 amino acids long. This CDR3 reads CASSPGTGNKDGYTF. In DNA form, the CDR3 reads TGTGCCAGCAGTCCCGGGACAGGGAATAAGGATGGCTACACCTTC.

The chain has TRBV7-2 and TRBJ2-5, with TRBD2 matching 15 bases. The V and J ends lost 5 bases and 7 bases, in that order; junction bases with no gene match: 11. CDR3 length equals 17 residues. Germline V gene data show CDR1 as SGHTA and CDR2 as FQGNSA. CDR3 sequence: CASSPRWTSGGALTQYF. DNA for the CDR3: TGTGCCAGCAGCCCTCGATGGACTAGCGGGGGGGCCTTGACCCAGTACTTC.

This chain links TRBV28 with TRBJ2-1, with D possibly being TRBD2 (5 bases). The V gene's germline CDR1 is MDHEN and CDR2 SYDVKM. Trimming left V 3 bases short and J 5 bases short, with 11 bases between. The CDR3 is 14 residues long. The CDR3 nucleotides read TGTGCCAGCAGTTTTGCCAGCGGCCACAATGAGCAGTTCTTC. This sequence encodes CASSFASGHNEQFF.

The chain recombines TRBV27 with TRBJ2-3, with TRBD2 matching 10 bases. Germline CDR1 and CDR2: MNHEY and SMNVEV (reference sequence). J gave up 1 base and V 6 bases, and 1 base lay outside the gene matches. The CDR3 contains 14 residues. CDR3 coding DNA: TGTGCCAGCAGAGGACTAGCGGGCACAGATACGCAGTATTTT. This translates into CASRGLAGTDTQYF.

This chain links TRBV7-2 with TRBJ1-5; 8 bases fit TRBD1. Trimming removed 7 bases from V and 2 bases from J; junction bases left unmatched: 4. Germline V gives CDR1 SGHTA, CDR2 FQGNSA. The length of the CDR3 is 14 residues. Here the CDR3 reads CASTPQGGNQPQHF. The CDR3 DNA follows: TGTGCCAGCACCCCACAGGGGGGCAATCAGCCCCAGCATTTT.

The chain joins TRBV6-1 to TRBJ1-3; unclear D gene. The CDR3 sequence is 16 residues long. The V end lost 3 bases, the J end lost 0 bases, and 12 bases lay between the germline ends. Per germline, CDR1 MNHNS and CDR2 SASEGT. CDR3: CASSESGRSSGNTIYF. CDR3 bases: TGTGCCAGCAGTGAGAGCGGCCGGAGCTCTGGAAACACCATATATTTT.

Points on this clone: This sample includes further DNA sequences coding for the same CDR3. This chain links TRBV7-2 with TRBJ2-1; 12 bases align to TRBD2. The CDR3 is 14 residues long. After removal of 6 bases from V and 4 bases from J, the junction contained 1 base not matched to a gene. Germline values: CDR1 SGHTA, CDR2 FQGNSA. CDR3 loop: CASRLAGGYNEQFF. CDR3 nucleotide sequence: TGTGCCAGCAGACTAGCGGGAGGATACAATGAGCAGTTCTTC.

The rearrangement links TRBV10-1 to TRBJ2-7, with D possibly matching TRBD1 (6 bases). Per germline, CDR1 WNHNN and CDR2 SYGVQD (reference sequence). The CDR3 totals 14 residues. The V end lost 0 bases, the J end lost 6 bases, and 12 bases lay between the germline ends. CDR3 amino acids: CASSESARGSEQYF. CDR3 in DNA: TGCGCCAGCAGTGAGTCGGCCAGGGGTAGCGAGCAGTACTTC.

Notes on this clone: The sample has other DNA sequences that encode this CDR3 too. The chain joins TRBV30 to TRBJ1-5; possible D gene TRBD1, 5 bases. V was shortened by 1 base and J by 4 bases, with 8 bases between the two germline ends. The CDR3 covers 13 residues. The germline V gene has CDR1 GTSNPN and CDR2 SVGIG (reference sequence). The CDR3 protein is CAWSGGGNQPQHF. For the CDR3, the DNA is TGTGCCTGGAGTGGGGGGGGAAATCAGCCCCAGCATTTT.

The chain uses TRBV5-5 and TRBJ2-7; TRBD2 might be the D (6 bases). The CDR3 contains 15 residues. The V gene lost 3 bases and the J gene lost 0 bases, with 13 bases spanning the gap. CDR1 is SGHKS, CDR2 YYEKEE, per germline (reference sequence). CDR3 sequence (DNA): TGTGCCAGCAGCTGGGGGGTGGGAAGCTCCTACGAGCAGTACTTC. Protein: CASSWGVGSSYEQYF.

This chain uses TRBV18 with TRBJ2-5; the D gene is possibly TRBD1 (5 bases). Trimming stripped 3 bases from V and 0 bases from J, with 8 bases between. This CDR3 spans 14 amino acids. The germline V gene encodes CDR1 KGHSH and CDR2 LQKENI. CDR3 DNA: TGTGCCAGCTCACCGGGGCAGTACCAAGAGACCCAGTACTTC. Its protein product is CASSPGQYQETQYF.

The V call is TRBV11-2, the J call TRBJ2-3; 13 bases agree with TRBD2. CDR1 SGHAT and CDR2 FQNNGV come from the germline V gene. The CDR3 is 16 amino acids. The V gene end was trimmed by 4 bases and the J gene end by 2 bases; junction bases not matched to a gene: 3. DNA for the CDR3: TGTGCCAGCAGCTCTACTAGCGGGGGGGTCACAGATACGCAGTATTTT. Its protein is CASSSTSGGVTDTQYF.

As DNA, the CDR3 is TGTGCCAGCAGCCCCGGGCTAGCGGGCGGCTACGAGCAGTACTTC. Protein sequence: CASSPGLAGGYEQYF. The V gene is TRBV7-9, the J gene TRBJ2-7, with 8 bases aligning to TRBD2. J gave up 3 bases and V 5 bases, and 9 bases lay outside the gene matches. Germline V gene lookup returns CDR1 SEHNR and CDR2 FQNEAQ (reference sequence). There are 15 residues in the CDR3.

The V and J genes are TRBV27 and TRBJ2-7; 9 bases map to TRBD1. Unmatched junction bases numbered 6, after V lost 2 bases and J lost 4 bases. Per the germline V gene, CDR1 is MNHEY and CDR2 is SMNVEV (reference sequence). The CDR3 extends over 15 amino acids. CDR3 protein: CASSLGQGKGYEQYF. CDR3 nucleotides: TGTGCCAGCAGTTTAGGACAGGGGAAAGGTTACGAGCAGTACTTC.

The genes are TRBV18 and TRBJ2-5, with 9 positions matching TRBD1. The J call may not be correct, given that the DNA end is closer to TRBJ2-7. The germline gives CDR1 KGHSH, CDR2 LQKENI. CDR3 length: 14 residues. The CDR3 nucleotides read TGTGCCAGCTCTCCCGGGACAGGGAGGGACGAGCAGTACTTC. It yields the protein CASSPGTGRDEQYF.

The V gene is TRBV4-3, the J gene TRBJ1-4, with D perhaps TRBD1 (5 bases). CDR3 length equals 18 residues. CDR1 is LGHNA, CDR2 YSLEER, per germline. The V gene lost 4 bases and the J gene lost 6 bases, with 24 bases spanning the gap. The CDR3: CASSREGRGAGGDEKLFF. The CDR3 DNA follows: TGCGCCAGCAGCCGAGAAGGGCGAGGGGCAGGAGGGGATGAAAAACTGTTTTTT.

The V gene is TRBV9, the J gene TRBJ2-7; 9 nucleotides line up with TRBD2. The germline CDR1 and CDR2 sequences are SGDLS and YYNGEE. The CDR3 runs to 15 residues. V trimming: 3 bases; J trimming: 5 bases; junction bases outside the gene matches: 9. CDR3 DNA: TGTGCCAGCAGCGACCAAACTAGCGGGTTCAACGAGCAGTACTTC. It is translated as CASSDQTSGFNEQYF.

In DNA, the CDR3 is TGTGCCAGCAGTCCAGGACTTGTAACCACCTACGAGCAGTACTTC. This encodes CASSPGLVTTYEQYF. V gene TRBV27 combines with J gene TRBJ2-5; tentatively, D is TRBD2 (5 bases). Matching the DNA end better, TRBJ2-7 makes the J call doubtful. Germline V gives CDR1 MNHEY, CDR2 SMNVEV (reference sequence). This CDR3 contains 15 residues.

In regard to this clone: One junction end disagrees with the germline gene, perhaps due to a read error. V gene TRBV7-7 combines with J gene TRBJ2-7, with a weak D call TRBD2 (5 bases). The CDR3 sequence is 14 residues long. Per germline, CDR1 SSHAT and CDR2 FNYEAQ (reference sequence). CDR3 in amino acids: CASSPLGVPREQYF. The CDR3 DNA reads TGTGCTAGCAGCCCCCTCGGGGTCCCGCGCGAGCAGTACTTC.

CDR3 sequence: CASSGTGGNEQYF. The CDR3 nucleotides are TGCGCCAGCAGTGGTACAGGGGGCAACGAGCAGTACTTC. V and J are TRBV10-1 and TRBJ2-5; TRBD1 agrees at 9 bases. Matching the DNA end better, TRBJ2-7 makes the J call doubtful. The CDR3 is 13 residues long. Germline CDR1 WNHNN, CDR2 SYGVQD (reference sequence).

The chain employs TRBV9 and TRBJ2-7; TRBD2 is a possible D gene (6 bases). CDR3 length equals 15 residues. V was pared by 0 bases and J by 6 bases, with 16 bases between. CDR1 is SGDLS and CDR2 is YYNGEE in the germline V gene. As DNA, the CDR3 is TGTGCCAGCAGCGTAGACGGGGGACCTAGTCGCGAGCAGTACTTC. Amino acids: CASSVDGGPSREQYF. Looking up the rest from reference TRBV9 and TRBJ2-7 gives the full variable domain: DSGVTQTPKHLITATGQRVTLRCSPRSGDLSVYWYQQSLDQGLQFLIQYYNGEERAKGNILERFSAQQFPDLHSELNLSSLELGDSALYFCASSVDGGPSREQYFGPGTRLTVT.

The chain's CDR3 is CASSYSKTSPGGTQYF. CDR3 coding DNA: TGTGCCAGCAGTTACTCGAAGACTAGCCCGGGGGGGACCCAGTACTTC. V gene TRBV6-6 combines with J gene TRBJ2-5; 7 bases line up with TRBD2. The CDR3 has 16 amino acids. Germline V lookup: CDR1 MNHNY, CDR2 SVGAGI (reference sequence). The trim removed 0 bases at V and 7 bases at J, leaving 11 bases unmatched.

This clone was recorded a few times. This chain joins TRBV9 and TRBJ2-1; 9 bases fit TRBD2. CDR1 SGDLS and CDR2 YYNGEE come from the germline V gene. The CDR3 spans 15 residues. V gave up 4 bases and J gave up 0 bases; unmatched junction bases: 2. The chain's CDR3 is CASSSSGASYNEQFF. The DNA for the CDR3 is TGTGCCAGCAGCTCTAGCGGGGCCTCCTACAATGAGCAGTTCTTC.

This clone appeared once. The rearrangement joins TRBV6-6 to TRBJ1-6; 7 positions match TRBD1. Looked up from germline, CDR1 is MNHNY and CDR2 is SVGAGI (reference sequence). This CDR3 has 14 residues. Trimming at V came to 6 bases and at J to 15 bases, leaving 14 bases not matched to a gene. The CDR3 region has the DNA TGTGCCAGCAGCGGGACAGCCAATTTCGTACTCCTCCACTTT. The encoded protein is CASSGTANFVLLHF.